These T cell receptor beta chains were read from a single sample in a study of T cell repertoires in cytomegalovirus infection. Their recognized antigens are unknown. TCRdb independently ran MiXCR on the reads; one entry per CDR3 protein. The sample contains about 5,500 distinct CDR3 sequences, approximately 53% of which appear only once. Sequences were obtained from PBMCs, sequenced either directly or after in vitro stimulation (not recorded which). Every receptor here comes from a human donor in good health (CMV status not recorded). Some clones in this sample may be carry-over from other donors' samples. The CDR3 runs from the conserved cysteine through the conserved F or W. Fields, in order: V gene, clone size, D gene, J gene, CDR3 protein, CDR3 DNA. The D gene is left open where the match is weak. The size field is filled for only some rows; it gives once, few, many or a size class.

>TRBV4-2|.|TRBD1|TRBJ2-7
CASSQEGDRGGYEQYF
TGTGCCAGCAGCCAAGAGGGGGACAGGGGAGGGTACGAGCAGTACTTC
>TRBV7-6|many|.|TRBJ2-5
CASSPRPVLETQYF
TGTGCCAGCAGCCCACGTCCGGTTTTGGAGACCCAGTACTTC
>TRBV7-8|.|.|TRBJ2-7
CASLWDTPGDDPYF
TGTGCCAGCCTCTGGGACACCCCTGGCGACGATCCGTACTTC
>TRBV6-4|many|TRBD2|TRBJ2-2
CASRAQGLAGGTGELFF
TGTGCCAGCAGAGCTCAAGGACTAGCGGGAGGGACCGGGGAGCTGTTTTTT
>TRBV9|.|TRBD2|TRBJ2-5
CASSVSGRASETQYF
TGTGCCAGCAGCGTGAGCGGGAGGGCCTCCGAGACCCAGTACTTC
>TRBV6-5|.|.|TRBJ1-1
CANRRLQLVNTEAFF
TGTGCCAACAGACGCTTACAGCTCGTGAACACTGAAGCTTTCTTT
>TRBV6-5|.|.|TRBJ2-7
CASTPPQRDSEQYF
TGTGCCAGCACTCCCCCCCAACGAGACTCCGAGCAGTACTTC
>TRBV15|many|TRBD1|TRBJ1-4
CATSPQGAPGEKLFF
TGTGCCACCAGTCCTCAGGGGGCGCCGGGTGAAAAACTGTTTTTT
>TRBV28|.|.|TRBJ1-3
CDIRQNLSSGNTIYF
TGTGACATCAGACAAAACCTGAGCTCTGGAAACACCATATATTTT
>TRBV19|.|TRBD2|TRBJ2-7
CASRIAGVAYEKSF
TGTGCCAGTAGAATCGCGGGAGTAGCCTATGAGAAGTCCTTC
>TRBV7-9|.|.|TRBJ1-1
CASSLQLGARTEAFF
TGTGCCAGCAGCTTGCAGCTGGGGGCGCGAACTGAAGCTTTCTTT
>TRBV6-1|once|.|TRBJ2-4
CASSLPAKNIQYF
TGTGCCAGCAGCTTACCAGCCAAAAACATTCAGTACTTC
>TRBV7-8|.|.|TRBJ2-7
CASLWDTTGDEQCF
TGTGCCAGCCTCTGGGACACCACTGGCGACGAGCAGTGCTTC
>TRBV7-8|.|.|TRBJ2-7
CALRWDTPGDDQYF
TGTGCCCTAAGATGGGACACCCCTGGCGACGACCAGTACTTC
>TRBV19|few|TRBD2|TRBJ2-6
CASKGAGGTGANVLTF
TGTGCCAGTAAGGGGGCGGGAGGGACTGGGGCCAACGTCCTGACTTTC
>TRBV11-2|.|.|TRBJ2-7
CASSGVSGVAYEQYF
TGTGCCAGCAGCGGAGTCTCTGGCGTCGCCTACGAGCAGTACTTC
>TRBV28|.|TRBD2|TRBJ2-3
CASSLSELADAGDTQYF
TGTGCCAGCAGTTTATCGGAACTAGCGGACGCAGGAGATACGCAGTATTTT
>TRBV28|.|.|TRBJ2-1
CSSGKDIQYNEQFF
TGTTCCAGCGGTAAAGACATACAATACAATGAGCAGTTCTTC
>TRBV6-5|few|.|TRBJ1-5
CARSMGHTNQPQHF
TGTGCCCGCAGCATGGGACATACGAATCAGCCCCAGCATTTT
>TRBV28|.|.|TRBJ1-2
CASSTPGTLIVRYVYTF
TGTGCCAGCAGTACACCCGGGACATTAATCGTTAGATATGTCTACACGTTC
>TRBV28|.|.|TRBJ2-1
CASSFYLADTFF
TGTGCCAGCAGTTTTTACCTAGCTGATACGTTCTTC
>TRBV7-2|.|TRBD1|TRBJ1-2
CARSLVGGAAGYTF
TGTGCCCGCAGCTTAGTAGGGGGCGCGGCTGGCTACACCTTT
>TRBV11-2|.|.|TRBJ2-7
CASSFGTNEQYF
TGTGCCAGCAGCTTTGGGACAAACGAGCAGTACTTC
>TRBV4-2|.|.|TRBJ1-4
CASSQKESPGEKLFF
TGTGCCAGCAGCCAAAAAGAATCTCCCGGAGAAAAACTGTTTTTT
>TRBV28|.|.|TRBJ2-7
CASTPTQLAYDQSF
TGTGCCAGCACTCCCACCCAACTAGCCTACGATCAGTCCTTC
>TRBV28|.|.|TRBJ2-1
CAITTTQLDYEQFF
TGTGCCATCACTACCACCCAACTAGACTATGAGCAGTTCTTC
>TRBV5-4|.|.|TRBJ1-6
CASSLGSTRESLHF
TGTGCCAGCAGCTTAGGGTCCACCCGAGAGTCCCTCCACTTT
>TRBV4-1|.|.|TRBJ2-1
CASSRNRGGNEQFF
TGCGCCAGCAGCCGAAACAGGGGGGGGAATGAGCAGTTCTTC
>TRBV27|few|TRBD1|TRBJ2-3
CASSSSRQGATDTQYF
TGTGCCAGCAGTTCATCCCGACAGGGGGCCACAGATACGCAGTATTTT
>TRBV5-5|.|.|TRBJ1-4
CASSRFWYTNEKLFF
TGTGCCAGCAGCCGTTTTTGGTACACTAATGAAAAACTGTTTTTC
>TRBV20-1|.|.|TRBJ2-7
CSARVGSYEQYF
TGCAGTGCTAGAGTAGGTTCCTACGAGCAGTACTTC
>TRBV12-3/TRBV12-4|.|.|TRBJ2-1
CASSLERGFLKNNEPFF
TGTGCCAGCAGTTTAGAAAGGGGGTTTCTTAAGAACAATGAGCCGTTCTTC
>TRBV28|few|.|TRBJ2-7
CSSTPTQLDYDPYF
TGTTCCAGCACTCCCACCCAACTAGACTACGATCCGTACTTC
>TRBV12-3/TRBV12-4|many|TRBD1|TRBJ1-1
CASSSRSRQGLREAFF
TGTGCCAGCAGTTCCCGGTCTAGACAGGGTTTGAGAGAAGCTTTCTTT
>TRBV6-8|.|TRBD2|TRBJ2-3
CASSYSALAGDSDPQSF
TGTGCCAGCAGTTACTCAGCGCTAGCGGGAGATTCAGATCCGCAGTCTTTT
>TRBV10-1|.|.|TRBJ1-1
CASSESGQPRRFF
TGCGCCAGCAGTGAGTCTGGACAGCCGCGGCGTTTCTTT
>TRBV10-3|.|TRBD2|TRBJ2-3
CAISERTAGGTTDTQYF
TGTGCCATCAGTGAGAGGACAGCGGGGGGGACCACAGATACGCAGTATTTT
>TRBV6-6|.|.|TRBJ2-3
CASSYPTTDTQYF
TGTGCCAGCAGTTACCCAACCACAGATACGCAGTATTTT
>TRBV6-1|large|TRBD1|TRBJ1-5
CATGLRQGTNQPQHF
TGTGCCACAGGCCTCCGACAGGGGACCAATCAGCCCCAGCATTTT
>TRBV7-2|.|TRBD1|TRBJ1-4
CASSLGPTGANEKLFF
TGTGCCAGCAGCTTAGGGCCGACAGGGGCTAATGAAAAACTGTTTTTT
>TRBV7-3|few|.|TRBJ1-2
CASSPGRGDGYTF
TGTGCCAGCAGCCCGGGGAGGGGGGATGGCTACACCTTC
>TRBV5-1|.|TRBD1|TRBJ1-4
CASSGYQGGGEKLFF
TGCGCCAGCAGCGGATACCAGGGAGGGGGCGAAAAACTGTTTTTT
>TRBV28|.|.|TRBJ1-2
CSRSTPGTLSVIYGSTF
TGTTCAAGAAGTACACCCGGGACATTAAGCGTTATATATGGCTCCACATTC
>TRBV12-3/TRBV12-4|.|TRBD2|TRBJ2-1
CASRLAPYGRAKEQFF
TGTGCCAGCCGTTTAGCCCCTTACGGGAGGGCCAAGGAGCAGTTCTTT
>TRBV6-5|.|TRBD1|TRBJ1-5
CARIMGQNPQPHHF
TGTGCCAGAATAATGGGACAGAATCCTCAGCCCCATCATTTT
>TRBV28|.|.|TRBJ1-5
CASRYSFDGNQPQHF
TGTGCCAGCAGGTACAGCTTTGATGGCAATCAGCCCCAGCATTTT
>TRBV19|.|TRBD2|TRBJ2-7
CARIIAGVAYEKYF
TGTGCCAGGATTATAGCGGGAGTAGCCTACGAGAAGTACTTC
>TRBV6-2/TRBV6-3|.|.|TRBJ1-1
CASRYRRDTEAFF
TGTGCCAGCAGGTACCGAAGAGACACTGAAGCTTTCTTT
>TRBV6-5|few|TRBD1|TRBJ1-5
CASIMGQKPQPQHF
TGTGCCAGCATCATGGGACAGAAGCCTCAGCCCCAGCATTTT
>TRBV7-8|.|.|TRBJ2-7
CSSRCSPPGDEQYF
TGTTCCAGCCGCTGTTCCCCCCCTGGCGACGAGCAGTACTTC
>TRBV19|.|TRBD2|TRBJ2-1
CASSIPSGRAYEQFF
TGTGCCAGTAGTATTCCCAGCGGGAGGGCGTACGAGCAGTTCTTC